These T cell receptor beta chains were read from a single sample in a study of T-cell memory formation after mild COVID-19. MiXCR, run by TCRdb on the 5' RACE reads, gives a single entry per CDR3 protein. The sample gives hundreds of thousands of distinct CDR3 sequences, under 25% of which show up once; under 15% is in the top ten. The sequencing input was PBMCs or a T cell subset sorted from them (not recorded which). These TCRs come from an adult woman who had mild COVID-19 (a few samples of this study predate the infection). Cell type and time point are not known. Both conserved end residues are part of each CDR3. Fields, in order: J gene, clone size, V gene, CDR3 protein. Clone size appears in some rows only: once, few, many, or a class for an expanded clone.

TRBJ1-6,-,TRBV19,CASSTSGNYNSPLHF
TRBJ2-7,-,TRBV24-1,CATSGGATYEQYF
TRBJ2-7,-,TRBV29-1,CSVQGPLSYEQYF
TRBJ2-1,-,TRBV25-1,CASSRTGGSGRSSYNEQFF
TRBJ1-2,-,TRBV6-4,CASSPEGLGGYTF
TRBJ1-5,-,TRBV12-3/TRBV12-4,CASSLEGTRPQHF
TRBJ2-3,-,TRBV20-1,CSARRDHTDTQYF
TRBJ1-3,-,TRBV11-2,CASRQGGSGNTIYF
TRBJ2-7,-,TRBV12-3/TRBV12-4,CASSYGLVNEQYF
TRBJ2-5,-,TRBV7-3,CASSLHSGLAVQETQYF
TRBJ1-5,few,TRBV12-3/TRBV12-4,CASRGGGDQPQHF
TRBJ1-5,-,TRBV2,CASRGDGPQHF
TRBJ1-2,-,TRBV5-4,CASSSVLYGYTF
TRBJ1-5,-,TRBV5-1,CASSQEGDPNQPQHF
TRBJ2-7,-,TRBV5-6,CASGSLGEQYF
TRBJ2-5,few,TRBV4-3,CTPSRAGHQETQYF
TRBJ2-7,few,TRBV12-3/TRBV12-4,CASSLFGSGSYEQYF
TRBJ2-1,-,TRBV25-1,CASSAHVGTSGGPEQFF
TRBJ1-1,few,TRBV13,CASSPMNQGLRTEAFF
TRBJ2-1,-,TRBV4-3,CASSRGTTSYNEQFF
TRBJ2-5,few,TRBV6-6,CASSYWGGADQETQYF
TRBJ2-5,few,TRBV7-3,CASSLPWRLTAQYF
TRBJ2-1,few,TRBV6-5,CASSYRDVNEQFF
TRBJ2-2,-,TRBV4-1,CASSQDGGGYTGELFF
TRBJ2-5,-,TRBV15,CATSRAFRETQYF
TRBJ1-1,many,TRBV27,CASSLYERTEAFF
TRBJ2-1,few,TRBV29-1,CSVEVLNGNEQFF
TRBJ2-1,-,TRBV4-1,CASSQEGSSYNEQFF
TRBJ2-7,-,TRBV18,CASSGTGTGTYEQYF
TRBJ2-7,once,TRBV7-9,CASSLASTEQYF
TRBJ1-6,-,TRBV2,CASKDRSSYNSPLHF
TRBJ2-2,few,TRBV25-1,CASARLAGAAGELFF